Listed below are T cell receptor beta chains from one sample, sequenced in a study of tumor-infiltrating lymphocytes in primary liver carcinoma. MiXCR, run by TCRdb on the multiplex PCR reads, gives a single entry per CDR3 protein. The table has roughly 50,000 distinct CDR3 sequences, about 68% seen once. Sequencing input: liver tumor tissue from sampling region 2. These receptors were collected from a man aged 40-50 years with primary liver carcinoma and hepatitis B virus infection. Both conserved end residues are part of each CDR3. The D gene is left open where the match is weak. Expanded clones are given a class, and other clones once, few, many or no size at all.

clone_size	v_call	j_call	d_call	cdr3_nt	cdr3_aa
-	TRBV20-1	TRBJ2-3	-	TGCAGTGTTCAGCCGGCGAAAAGTAGCGGCACAGATACGCAGTATTTT	CSVQPAKSSGTDTQYF
-	TRBV15	TRBJ2-4	-	TGTGCCACCAGCACCTCCGCACAGTTTATAGCCAAAAACACTCAGTACTTC	CATSTSAQFIAKNTQYF
once	TRBV6-1	TRBJ2-2	-	TGTGCCAGCAGTGAACACGGAGCACGGGAGCTGTTATTT	CASSEHGARELLF
-	TRBV28	TRBJ1-2	-	TGTGCCAGCAGTTTAATTGAAGTTGCTAACTATGGCTACACCTTC	CASSLIEVANYGYTF
medium-sized	TRBV29-1	TRBJ2-1	TRBD2	TGCAGCGCTGGGGCTAGCGGGAGATCGAATGAGCAGTTCTTC	CSAGASGRSNEQFF
once	TRBV6-6	TRBJ2-5	-	TGTGCTAGCACCCCATTAAGGGGGGGGGAAGAGATCCAGTACTTC	CASTPLRGGEEIQYF
-	TRBV10-2	TRBJ2-1	-	TGCGCCAGCAGTGAGGGGGAAATGACACGGAATGAGCAGTTCTTC	CASSEGEMTRNEQFF
once	TRBV6-5	TRBJ2-7	TRBD1	TGTGCCAGCAGAAGACAGGGGCTGAGGTACCAAGAGCAGTACTTC	CASRRQGLRYQEQYF
-	TRBV6-1	TRBJ2-3	TRBD2	TGTGTCAGCAGTGAACCAGCTAGCGGGCCATATAGCATAGATACGCAGTATTTT	CVSSEPASGPYSIDTQYF
many	TRBV28	TRBJ2-5	TRBD1	TGTGCCAGCAGTTTATCGGCCAGGGGGCAAGAGACCCAGTACTTC	CASSLSARGQETQYF
once	TRBV6-1	TRBJ2-5	-	TGTGCCAGCAGTGGTACCAGGAAGCTCCAAGAGACCCAGTACTTC	CASSGTRKLQETQYF
-	TRBV10-3	TRBJ2-2	-	TGTGCCATCAGTCAGTATAGAGGGGCAAGCACCGGGGAGCTGTCTTTT	CAISQYRGASTGELSF
-	TRBV6-5	TRBJ2-1	TRBD1	TGTACCAGCGTCGGACAGGGACGGGGAAATGAGCAGTTCTTT	CTSVGQGRGNEQFF
-	TRBV12-3/TRBV12-4	TRBJ1-2	-	TGTGCCAGCAGTTTTTTCATTGGACGCGAATTCTATGGCTACGCCTTC	CASSFFIGREFYGYAF
many	TRBV7-9	TRBJ2-7	-	TGTGCCAGCAGCTCAAGTCGATCGGGGACTGGGAGAATATACGAGCAGTACTTC	CASSSSRSGTGRIYEQYF
-	TRBV6-6	TRBJ1-5	-	TGTGCCAGGAGTTACCGAGTAGAGTATAGCTATCAGCCCCAGCGTTTT	CARSYRVEYSYQPQRF
-	TRBV4-1	TRBJ2-7	-	TGCGCCAGCAGCCAAGATTACGGAGGGATATACGAGCAGTACTTC	CASSQDYGGIYEQYF
few	TRBV11-1	TRBJ2-7	TRBD2	TGTACCAGCAGCTTGACCGGGACTAGCGGAGCCTACGAGCAGTACTTC	CTSSLTGTSGAYEQYF
-	TRBV6-5	TRBJ1-6	-	TGTGCCAACCAGGATGGGGTAATAGATAATTCATCCCTCCACTTT	CANQDGVIDNSSLHF
-	TRBV6-1	TRBJ2-6	-	TGTGTCAGTACCAGGACAGCGGACTCTGGGGCCAACTTCCTGACTTTC	CVSTRTADSGANFLTF
many	TRBV13	TRBJ2-3	-	TGTGCCAGCAGCTCTACGGGCCTCGACGGGGATACGCAGTATTTT	CASSSTGLDGDTQYF
-	TRBV5-1	TRBJ2-2	-	TGCGCCAGCAGTTTGATGTTTGGAGAGACGGTGAACACCGGGGAGCTGTTTTTT	CASSLMFGETVNTGELFF
-	TRBV2	TRBJ2-1	-	TGTGCCAGCAGTGAAGAAATGACGACTAACAATGAGCAGTCCTTC	CASSEEMTTNNEQSF
-	TRBV4-1	TRBJ2-7	-	TGCGCCAGCAGCCGGTCGTTCGGGGGTGTTAACGAGCAGTACTTC	CASSRSFGGVNEQYF
many	TRBV12-3/TRBV12-4	TRBJ2-1	-	TGTGCCAGCAGCCGGTACAACAATGAGCAGTTCTTC	CASSRYNNEQFF
-	TRBV10-1	TRBJ2-5	-	TGCGCCAGCAGTGAGGGTGGCCGACCACAGGAGACCCAGTATTTC	CASSEGGRPQETQYF
few	TRBV5-1	TRBJ2-1	TRBD2	TGCGCCAGCAGCTATCTAGCGGGAGGAGTTAATGAGCAGTTCTTC	CASSYLAGGVNEQFF
few	TRBV5-5	TRBJ1-2	-	TGTGCCAGCAGCGGTAACATGGGACTGAACTATGGCTACACCTTC	CASSGNMGLNYGYTF
-	TRBV11-2	TRBJ1-6	TRBD1	TGTCTCAGCAGCTTACAGGGGGCGAATTCACCCCTCTACTTT	CLSSLQGANSPLYF
-	TRBV10-3	TRBJ2-5	TRBD1	TGTGCCATCAGTGAACAGGACAGGGGGCGTCGGACCCGGTACTTC	CAISEQDRGRRTRYF
-	TRBV11-2	TRBJ1-6	-	TGTTCCAGCAGCTTAGTGAGTTGGGGGTATAGTCCACCCCTCCACTTT	CSSSLVSWGYSPPLHF
-	TRBV9	TRBJ2-1	TRBD2	TGTGCCAGCAGCCAGAGGCTAGCGGAGTACAGTGAGCAGTTCTTC	CASSQRLAEYSEQFF
-	TRBV6-6	TRBJ2-1	-	TGCCAGCAGTTACGGGGGGCCAGGGCGTTGACGAATGAGCAGTTCTTC	CQQLRGARALTNEQFF
-	TRBV6-1	TRBJ2-7	-	TGTGCCAGCAGTGTAGCGCTTAGAAACGAGCAGTACTTT	CASSVALRNEQYF
-	TRBV6-6	TRBJ2-7	TRBD1	TGTGCTAGCAGTTATCACCGGGACAGCCCCTACGAGCAGTACTTC	CASSYHRDSPYEQYF
-	TRBV6-5	TRBJ2-5	-	TGCGCTAGCAGTTACGGCGTGGCACAAGAGACCCAGTACTTC	CASSYGVAQETQYF
-	TRBV20-1	TRBJ2-7	TRBD2	TGCAGTGCTAGAGATCCTGAGGTGCGGGAGGGCTCCGAGCAGTACTTC	CSARDPEVREGSEQYF
-	TRBV7-9	TRBJ2-7	-	TGTGCCAGCAGCTTAGCGGCGGGCCAGTCCTTACGCGAGCAGTACTTC	CASSLAAGQSLREQYF
many	TRBV28	TRBJ2-5	-	TGTGCCAGCAGTTTGGAGGGGGTGGAGACCCAGTACTTC	CASSLEGVETQYF
once	TRBV11-2	TRBJ2-3	-	TGCGTCAACAGCTTTCAGGCTTCTAGCACAGATACGCAGTATTTT	CVNSFQASSTDTQYF
-	TRBV29-1	TRBJ2-3	-	TGCAGCGCCAGCGTGCTATCGGCTGAATCCACAGATACGCAGTATTTT	CSASVLSAESTDTQYF
-	TRBV7-3	TRBJ1-6	-	TGTGCCAGCAGCTTAACGCCGGGCGACAATTCATCCCTCCGCTTT	CASSLTPGDNSSLRF
-	TRBV6-2/TRBV6-3	TRBJ2-5	-	TGTGCCAGTAGTTACGACGGCAGTCAAGAGACCAAGTACTTC	CASSYDGSQETKYF
-	TRBV29-1	TRBJ2-7	-	TGCAGCGCTACTGTGGTCGTGGGGATGTACGTGCAGTACTTC	CSATVVVGMYVQYF
-	TRBV20-1	TRBJ2-3	TRBD1	TGCAGTGGTAGAGGGACAGGGGGGACAGATAAGCAGTATTTT	CSGRGTGGTDKQYF
-	TRBV6-5	TRBJ2-1	-	TGTGCCAGCTGTCTACTAGATCCCCCGGACAATGAGCAGTTCTTC	CASCLLDPPDNEQFF
-	TRBV11-1	TRBJ2-1	TRBD2	TGTGCCAGCAACCTGAGACTAGCGGGAGAAGTTGACAATGAGCGGTTCTTC	CASNLRLAGEVDNERFF
-	TRBV6-1	TRBJ2-1	TRBD1	TGTGCCAGCAGTGAATGGCAGGGGGTGGATGAGCAGCCCTTC	CASSEWQGVDEQPF
few	TRBV29-1	TRBJ2-5	-	TGCAGTGTTGGTGGAAGGGCCACTGAGACCCAGTACTTC	CSVGGRATETQYF
-	TRBV7-3	TRBJ2-1	TRBD2	TGTGCCAGCAGCTTAGGCGGGAGTAATGGGGATGAGAAGTTCTTC	CASSLGGSNGDEKFF
-	TRBV11-2	TRBJ2-1	-	TGCGCCAGCAGTTCTGCGGGCCCTGGGAATGAGCGGTTCTTC	CASSSAGPGNERFF
-	TRBV11-2	TRBJ2-2	-	TGTGCCAGCAGCTTATCTCACACAGCTAGAAGACACCGGGGGGCTGTTTTT	CASSLSHTARRHRGAVF
-	TRBV4-1	TRBJ2-2	-	TGCGCCAGCAGCCAAAGAATGGACGGAAAGCTGTTTTTT	CASSQRMDGKLFF
-	TRBV28	TRBJ2-4	TRBD1	TGTGCCAGCAGTGTCATACAGGGGGCGCGGGGCATCCAGTACTTC	CASSVIQGARGIQYF
-	TRBV11-1	TRBJ2-3	-	TGTGCCAGCAGCACCGCACTGGGGGCCCATGCAGATACGCAGTATTTC	CASSTALGAHADTQYF
-	TRBV4-1	TRBJ2-5	TRBD2	TGCGCCGCCAACCAGGGACTAGCGGCGACCCAGTACTTC	CAANQGLAATQYF